This T cell receptor beta chain was identified in a study of cytomegalovirus exposure and HLA in healthy donors. The wider study: From about 180 million T cells, an earlier analysis saw approximately 110 million unique TCR beta sequences.

The CDR3 length is 16 residues. Losses at the gene ends were 0 bases for V and 3 bases for J; bases not matched to a gene: 7. From germline, CDR1 is MNHEY and CDR2 SVGAGI. Study outcomes and limitations: In vitro testing confirmed three CMV-associated chains as specific for CMV antigens. Differences between HLA loci emerged in a later analysis of TCR association rates, with DRB1 most and HLA-C fewest. In a later analysis, at a false discovery rate of 0.05, 17,000 or so TCR beta sequences matched HLA alleles.

In the PCR, 60 Vbeta and 13 Jbeta primers were used. Clones were sequenced by immunoSEQ multiplex PCR, and TCRdb holds only the in-frame ones, with some missing. The sample totals about 210,000 clones; its top ten clones hold under 1%. On this clone itself: The target antigen is unknown.

J is TRBJ2-7 and V is TRBV6-5, with 8 bases matching TRBD2. The origin of this receptor is a young woman in good health and CMV-seropositive. Sequencing was carried out using PBMCs. CDR3 DNA sequence: TGTGCCAGCAGTTACTCCGGGACTAGTCCCAACTACGAGCAGTACTTC. The encoded protein is CASSYSGTSPNYEQYF.